The 23 T cell receptor beta chains below all came from one sample that was sequenced in a study of shared clonotypes between healthy human individuals. The table came from immunoSEQ multiplex PCR; TCRdb's copy has only in-frame clones and leaves some out. The sample holds around 2,000,000 clones, over 85% seen once. The specimen was naive CD4+ T cells sorted from blood. Subset denoted: CD45RA+ positively selected. The receptors derive from a man aged 18 to 35 in good health.

This chain's CDR3 is CACKRNREANEKLFF. In DNA form, the CDR3 reads TGTGCCTGCAAAAGGAACAGGGAAGCTAATGAAAAACTGTTTTTT. This chain links TRBV10-3 with TRBJ1-4; D is possibly TRBD1 (6 bases). CDR1 is ENHRY, CDR2 SYGVKD, per germline. CDR3 size: 15 residues. Trimming pared 11 bases from V and 3 bases from J, leaving 19 bases between.

The CDR3: CASSFSGYYNEQFF. The CDR3 region has the DNA TGTGCCAGCAGCTTTAGCGGATATTACAATGAGCAGTTCTTC. The gene calls are TRBV7-2 and TRBJ2-1, with a possible D match to TRBD2 (6 bases). V was trimmed by 3 bases and J by 4 bases, leaving 10 bases between them. The CDR3 covers 14 residues. Germline loops: CDR1 SGHTA, CDR2 FQGNSA. The full variable domain, with the rest looked up from reference TRBV7-2 and TRBJ2-1, is GAGVSQSPSNKVTEKGKDVELRCDPISGHTALYWYRQSLGQGLEFLIYFQGNSAPDKSGLPSDRFSAERTGGSVSTLTIQRTQQEDSAVYLCASSFSGYYNEQFFGPGTRLTVL.

This chain connects TRBV7-6 to TRBJ2-1; D is ambiguous. Per germline, CDR1 SGHVS and CDR2 FNYEAQ. There are 14 residues in the CDR3. V was pared by 4 bases and J by 4 bases, with 11 bases between. The CDR3 reads CASSSGDYYNEQFF. The CDR3 DNA sequence: TGTGCCAGCAGCTCCGGAGATTATTACAATGAGCAGTTCTTC.

This clone was seen only once. V is TRBV9 and J is TRBJ2-6; D is unresolved. Between the trimmed V and J ends, which lost 0 bases and 2 bases, there was a span of 6 bases. The CDR3 consists of 15 residues. Germline CDR1 is SGDLS and CDR2 is YYNGEE. The CDR3 DNA sequence: TGTGCCAGCAGCGTAGGAGTAGCTGGGGCCAACGTCCTGACTTTC. This codes for CASSVGVAGANVLTF.

DNA for the CDR3: TGTGCCTGGGGGGCGAATGGGAGGTCAGGGGAGACCCAGTACTTC. Protein product: CAWGANGRSGETQYF. This rearrangement joins TRBV30 to TRBJ2-5; D possibly corresponds to TRBD2 (6 bases). Per germline, CDR1 GTSNPN and CDR2 SVGIG (reference sequence). The V and J ends lost 5 bases and 5 bases respectively, with 21 bases between them. The CDR3 sequence is 15 residues long.

This chain connects TRBV7-9 to TRBJ2-1; 11 nucleotides align to TRBD1. Germline V lookup: CDR1 SEHNR, CDR2 FQNEAQ (reference sequence). The CDR3 covers 15 residues. V lost 5 bases and J lost 10; bases outside the gene matches: 10. CDR3: CASSPKGQGAWEQFF. The CDR3 bases are TGTGCCAGCAGCCCCAAAGGACAGGGGGCTTGGGAGCAGTTCTTC. The whole variable domain, filled in from reference TRBV7-9 and TRBJ2-1, reads DTGVSQNPRHKITKRGQNVTFRCDPISEHNRLYWYRQTLGQGPEFLTYFQNEAQLEKSRLLSDRFSAERPKGSFSTLEIQRTEQGDSAMYLCASSPKGQGAWEQFFGPGTRLTVL.

To note about this clone: Within the sample, other DNA sequences also encode this same CDR3. V gene TRBV2 combines with J gene TRBJ2-5, with 11 bases lining up with TRBD2. The length of the CDR3 is 16 residues. J was trimmed by 2 bases and V by 1 base; bases with no gene match: 3. Germline V CDR1 and CDR2: SNHLY, FYNNEI. CDR3 nucleotides: TGTGCCAGCAGTGAAGGGCTAGCGGGAGGACAAGAGACCCAGTACTTC. Translation: CASSEGLAGGQETQYF.

The chain has TRBV5-1 and TRBJ2-7, with D perhaps assigned TRBD1 or TRBD2 (5 bases each). There are 15 residues in the CDR3. V was trimmed by 0 bases and J by 2 bases, leaving 12 bases between them. Per the germline V gene, CDR1 is SGHRS and CDR2 is YFSETQ. The CDR3 DNA follows: TGCGCCAGCAGCTTGGGCGAGCCGGGACCCTACGAGCAGTACTTC. Translated: CASSLGEPGPYEQYF.

This chain connects TRBV11-2 to TRBJ2-1, with D unresolved. From germline, CDR1 is SGHAT and CDR2 FQNNGV. Trimming removed 3 bases at V and 9 bases at J, with 12 bases between. The CDR3 is 13 residues long. The CDR3 DNA reads as TGTGCCAGCAGCTTCTTGAACGGCGGTGAGCAGTTCTTC. Its translation is CASSFLNGGEQFF.

This clone occurred a few times. The chain's CDR3 is CASSKHGANYGYTF. The CDR3 nucleotides are TGTGCCAGTAGTAAACACGGAGCTAACTATGGCTACACCTTC. The chain is built from TRBV19 and TRBJ1-2; D remains ambiguous. The V end was cut by 4 bases, the J end by 0 bases, with 9 bases between. The CDR3 length is 14 residues. The germline CDR1 and CDR2 sequences are LNHDA and SQIVND (reference sequence).

The chain combines TRBV6-5 with TRBJ2-6; D is unresolved. The CDR3 sequence is 15 residues long. V shed 0 bases and J shed 2 bases, with 5 bases lying between them. Germline CDR1 MNHEY, CDR2 SVGAGI. CDR3: CASSYSTAGANVLTF. For the CDR3, the DNA is TGTGCCAGCAGTTACTCGACGGCTGGGGCCAACGTCCTGACTTTC.

V and J are TRBV12-2 and TRBJ2-7; no check of the table's D call, TRBD2, against the DNA was made. TRBV12-2 constitutes a pseudogene. CDR3 length: 15 amino acids. The CDR3 loop reads CASRLAITGGYEQYF. The CDR3 DNA is TGTGCAAGTCGCTTAGCGATCACGGGAGGCTACGAGCAGTACTTC.

In this sample, this clone turned up once. The J gene is TRBJ2-1, the V gene TRBV5-1; possible D gene TRBD1, 5 bases. CDR1 SGHRS and CDR2 YFSETQ come from the germline V gene. This CDR3 spans 14 amino acids. The V and J ends lost 2 bases and 5 bases respectively, with 11 bases between them. CDR3 region: CASSFDSHNNEQFF. The CDR3 DNA follows: TGCGCCAGCAGCTTCGACAGCCATAACAATGAGCAGTTCTTC.

This chain uses TRBV30 with TRBJ1-1, with a weak D call TRBD1 (5 bases). The germline V and J ends were trimmed by 1 base and 2 bases, with 14 bases remaining between them. Germline CDR1 GTSNPN, CDR2 SVGIG (reference sequence). The CDR3 spans 15 residues. CDR3 DNA: TGTGCCTGGAGTGCATCCGGGACGGTCAACACTGAAGCTTTCTTT. Amino acids: CAWSASGTVNTEAFF.

The V call is TRBV5-1, the J call TRBJ2-1, with 10 bases fitting TRBD1. The V segment lost 4 bases and the J segment 2 bases; nucleotides outside the gene matches: 15. The CDR3 has 19 amino acids. Germline V gene data show CDR1 as SGHRS and CDR2 as YFSETQ. The CDR3 loop is CASSPGTGVIGGTYNEQFF. The CDR3 coding sequence is TGCGCCAGCAGCCCCGGGACAGGGGTAATTGGCGGGACCTACAATGAGCAGTTCTTC. The full variable domain, with the rest looked up from reference TRBV5-1 and TRBJ2-1, is KAGVTQTPRYLIKTRGQQVTLSCSPISGHRSVSWYQQTPGQGLQFLFEYFSETQRNKGNFPGRFSGRQFSNSRSEMNVSTLELGDSALYLCASSPGTGVIGGTYNEQFFGPGTRLTVL.

This chain connects TRBV4-1 to TRBJ1-2, with a possible D match to TRBD1 (6 bases). The V gene lost 1 base and the J gene lost 2 bases, with 14 bases spanning the gap. This CDR3 contains 16 residues. The germline CDR1 and CDR2 sequences are MGHRA and YSYEKL. CDR3 in DNA: TGCGCCAGCAGCCAAGTCGCAGGGGCCCAGAACTATGGCTACACCTTC. Protein: CASSQVAGAQNYGYTF.

The chain couples TRBV7-2 to TRBJ1-6; D unresolved. Trimming took off 5 bases at V and 5 bases at J, with 13 bases between the two ends. Germline CDR1 is SGHTA and CDR2 is FQGNSA. The CDR3 runs to 15 residues. The CDR3 is CASSQRAHNNSPLHF. The CDR3 nucleotides read TGTGCCAGCAGCCAGAGGGCTCATAATAATTCACCCCTCCACTTT. Full variable domain (remainder filled in from reference TRBV7-2 and TRBJ1-6): GAGVSQSPSNKVTEKGKDVELRCDPISGHTALYWYRQSLGQGLEFLIYFQGNSAPDKSGLPSDRFSAERTGGSVSTLTIQRTQQEDSAVYLCASSQRAHNNSPLHFGNGTRLTVT.

The V gene is TRBV5-6, the J gene TRBJ1-1; 10 bases align to TRBD1. Germline lookup yields CDR1 SGHDT and CDR2 YYEEEE. This CDR3 spans 14 amino acids. With 4 bases clipped from V and 5 bases from J, the junction kept 5 bases outside the gene matches. The CDR3 reads CASSPTGGATEAFF. CDR3 sequence (DNA): TGTGCCAGCAGCCCGACAGGGGGCGCGACTGAAGCTTTCTTT. The full variable domain, with the rest looked up from reference TRBV5-6 and TRBJ1-1, is DAGVTQSPTHLIKTRGQQVTLRCSPKSGHDTVSWYQQALGQGPQFIFQYYEEEERQRGNFPDRFSGHQFPNYSSELNVNALLLGDSALYLCASSPTGGATEAFFGQGTRLTVV.

The chain employs TRBV5-4 and TRBJ2-3, with 10 bases that match TRBD2. The CDR3 covers 17 residues. With V trimmed by 3 bases and J by 5 bases, 12 bases remained unmatched. The germline gives CDR1 SGHNT, CDR2 YYREEE (reference sequence). This CDR3 is CASSSQSGRASGDTQYF. In DNA form, the CDR3 reads TGTGCCAGCAGCTCCCAAAGCGGGAGGGCCTCGGGAGATACGCAGTATTTT. Based on the CDR3 plus reference TRBV5-4 and TRBJ2-3, the full variable domain is ETGVTQSPTHLIKTRGQQVTLRCSSQSGHNTVSWYQQALGQGPQFIFQYYREEENGRGNFPPRFSGLQFPNYSSELNVNALELDDSALYLCASSSQSGRASGDTQYFGPGTRLTVL.

A note on this clone: Within the sample, other DNA sequences also encode this same CDR3. V gene TRBV29-1 combines with J gene TRBJ2-7; 9 bases fit TRBD1. Losses at the gene ends were 6 bases for V and 3 bases for J; bases not matched to a gene: 3. Germline V gives CDR1 SQVTM, CDR2 ANQGSEA. The CDR3 length is 12 residues. CDR3 sequence reads: CSVGTGNYEQYF. The DNA of the CDR3 is TGCAGCGTCGGGACAGGGAACTACGAGCAGTACTTC.

V gene TRBV2 combines with J gene TRBJ1-1; D perhaps matches TRBD1 (6 bases). Germline values: CDR1 SNHLY, CDR2 FYNNEI. There are 17 residues in the CDR3. V was shortened by 2 bases and J by 0 bases, with 16 bases between the two germline ends. The CDR3 spells CASSERGGRPMNTEAFF. The DNA for the CDR3 is TGTGCCAGCAGTGAAAGAGGGGGGCGCCCGATGAACACTGAAGCTTTCTTT. The whole variable domain, filled in from reference TRBV2 and TRBJ1-1, reads EPEVTQTPSHQVTQMGQEVILRCVPISNHLYFYWYRQILGQKVEFLVSFYNNEISEKSEIFDDQFSVERPDGSNFTLKIRSTKLEDSAMYFCASSERGGRPMNTEAFFGQGTRLTVV.

The chain recombines TRBV7-2 with TRBJ2-2, with 9 bases identical to TRBD2. The CDR3 sequence is 16 residues long. The J segment lost 6 bases and the V segment lost 1 base, leaving 6 bases of the junction unmatched. The germline CDR1 and CDR2 sequences are SGHTA and FQGNSA. The CDR3 DNA follows: TGTGCCAGCAGCTTAGGGGCTAGCGGGATGGCCGGGGAGCTGTTTTTT. Amino acid sequence: CASSLGASGMAGELFF.

The chain joins TRBV7-9 to TRBJ2-5; D gene uncertain. Germline CDR1 SEHNR, CDR2 FQNEAQ (reference sequence). The CDR3 covers 12 residues. Trimming left V 2 bases short and J 5 bases short, with 6 bases between. The CDR3, as DNA: TGTGCCAGCAGCTTAAATACGGAGACCCAGTACTTC. Amino acid sequence: CASSLNTETQYF.